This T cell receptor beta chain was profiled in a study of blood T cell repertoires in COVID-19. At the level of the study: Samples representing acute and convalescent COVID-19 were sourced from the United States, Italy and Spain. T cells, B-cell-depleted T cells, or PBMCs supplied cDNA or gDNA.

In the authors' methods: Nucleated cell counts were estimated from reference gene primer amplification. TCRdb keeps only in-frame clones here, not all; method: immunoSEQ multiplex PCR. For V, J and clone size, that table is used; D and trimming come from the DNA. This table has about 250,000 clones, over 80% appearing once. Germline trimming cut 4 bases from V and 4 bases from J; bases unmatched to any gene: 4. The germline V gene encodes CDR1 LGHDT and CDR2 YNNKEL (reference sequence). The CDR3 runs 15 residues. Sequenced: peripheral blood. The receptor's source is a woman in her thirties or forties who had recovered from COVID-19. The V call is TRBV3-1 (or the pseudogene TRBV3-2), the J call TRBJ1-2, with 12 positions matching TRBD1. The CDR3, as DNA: TGTGCCAGCAGCCTGGGACAGGGGGCGATCTATGGCTACACCTTC. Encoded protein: CASSLGQGAIYGYTF.